This record concerns one T cell receptor (beta chain) sequence. The antigen is undetermined. V lost 2 bases and J lost 6, with 7 bases in between. The CDR3 spans 12 residues. Germline CDR1 reads KGHSH; CDR2 reads LQKENI. A J-beta primer mix and a sample-barcoded 5' primer were used in a second PCR of about 7 to 12 cycles. Every cDNA molecule bore a tag from a template-switch adaptor containing 12 random nucleotides. TCRdb redid the calling of the 5' RACE reads with MiXCR, one entry per CDR3 protein. The repertoire holds 800,000 to 900,000 distinct CDR3 sequences, with approximately 67% as singletons. Healthy Caucasian individuals from Russia aged roughly 6 to 100 were enrolled as donors. Per-sample PBMC isolation yielded at least 7 million cells. This specimen comes from a study of blood T cells in healthy people across ages. Study outcomes and limitations: In older individuals, TCR beta diversity per million T cells was lower, falling roughly linearly with age.

What was sequenced was blood. The V call is TRBV18, the J call TRBJ2-5; D not resolved. This clonotype was obtained from a man aged 30 to 45 in good health. The CDR3 coding sequence is TGTGCCAGCTCACCAGTCCGGCAGACCCAGTACTTC. The encoded protein is CASSPVRQTQYF.